Each of the 13 T cell receptor beta chains below was sequenced from the same sample in a study of T cell responses to AZD1222 COVID-19 vaccine. The method was immunoSEQ multiplex PCR; TCRdb's version includes in-frame clones alone and lacks a portion of them. The sample carries roughly 150,000 clones, approximately 90% recorded once. The sequencing used peripheral blood, collected 28 days after the second AZD1222 dose. These receptors were taken from an adult who received the AZD1222 COVID-19 vaccine.

The CDR3 sequence: CASSFDEQYF. CDR3 nucleotides: TGTGCCAGCAGTTTCGACGAGCAGTACTTC. The V call is TRBV27, the J call TRBJ2-7; D gene ambiguous. Trimming removed 3 bases from V and 5 bases from J, with 2 bases in between. The length of the CDR3 is 10 residues. CDR1 MNHEY and CDR2 SMNVEV come from the germline V gene (reference sequence).

A single count supports this clone. The V call is TRBV11-2, the J call TRBJ1-6; a possible D gene is TRBD1 (5 bases). Germline V gene lookup returns CDR1 SGHAT and CDR2 FQNNGV. CDR3 length equals 14 residues. V was trimmed by 1 base and J by 4 bases, leaving 5 bases between them. CDR3: CASSLAGYNSPLHF. In nucleotides, the CDR3 is TGTGCCAGCAGCTTAGCAGGGTATAATTCACCCCTCCACTTT.

This chain connects TRBV5-4 to TRBJ2-3; 7 bases are shared with TRBD1. Germline V CDR1 and CDR2: SGHNT, YYREEE (reference sequence). Trimming took 6 bases from V and 3 from J; bases not matched to a gene: 7. This CDR3 has 14 residues. The CDR3 sequence is CASTGQARTDTQYF. Here the CDR3 DNA reads TGTGCCAGCACCGGACAGGCACGGACAGATACGCAGTATTTT.

A few counts support this clone. The rearrangement uses TRBV7-6 and TRBJ1-3, with a weak D call TRBD1 (5 bases). The CDR3 covers 17 residues. The V and J ends lost 0 bases and 0 bases respectively, with 12 bases between them. Germline CDR1 and CDR2: SGHVS and FNYEAQ. This CDR3 is CASSLASLGTSGNTIYF. The CDR3 DNA follows: TGTGCCAGCAGCTTAGCCTCGCTGGGGACCTCTGGAAACACCATATATTTT. Full variable domain (missing parts from reference TRBV7-6 and TRBJ1-3): GAGVSQSPRYKVTKRGQDVALRCDPISGHVSLYWYRQALGQGPEFLTYFNYEAQQDKSGLPNDRFSAERPEGSISTLTIQRTEQRDSAMYRCASSLASLGTSGNTIYFGEGSWLTVV.

The rearrangement uses TRBV12-3 or TRBV12-4 and TRBJ1-3; no definite D call. V lost 2 bases and J lost 10, with 12 bases in between. The CDR3 runs 13 residues. As DNA, the CDR3 is TGTGCCAGCAGTTTATCGCCGGTACAGACCATATATTTT. It is translated as CASSLSPVQTIYF.

The chain carries TRBV6-5 and TRBJ2-2; D possibly uses TRBD1 or TRBD2 (5 bases each). The germline V gene encodes CDR1 MNHEY and CDR2 SVGAGI. Between the trimmed V and J ends, which lost 6 bases and 3 bases, there was a span of 14 bases. CDR3 length: 15 residues. The CDR3: CASRPGRRHTGELFF. CDR3 nucleotides: TGTGCCAGCAGGCCGGGACGGAGACACACCGGGGAGCTGTTTTTT.

The chain recombines TRBV27 with TRBJ1-2; 8 bases are shared with TRBD1. V dropped 6 bases and J dropped 6; count of bases not matched to a gene: 3. This CDR3 is 12 amino acids long. From germline, CDR1 is MNHEY and CDR2 SMNVEV (reference sequence). The CDR3 protein is CASRTGAHGYTF. CDR3 nucleotide sequence: TGTGCCAGCAGGACAGGGGCTCATGGCTACACCTTC.

The genes are TRBV21-1 and TRBJ2-3. TRBV21-1 is a pseudogene segment. This CDR3 contains 11 residues. The CDR3 DNA reads TGTGCCAGCAGCCCTGGAGATACGCAGTATTTT. It codes for CASSPGDTQYF.

This chain uses TRBV4-1 with TRBJ1-5; D is uncertain. V lost 1 base to trimming and J lost 8 bases, with 9 bases between them. The CDR3 contains 13 residues. Germline V gives CDR1 MGHRA, CDR2 YSYEKL. The CDR3 sequence: CASSQVRAEPQHF. The CDR3 DNA sequence: TGCGCCAGCAGCCAAGTAAGGGCCGAGCCCCAGCATTTT.

CDR3 in amino acids: CATQHNANYGYTF. The CDR3 nucleotides are TGTGCCACCCAACACAATGCTAACTATGGCTACACCTTC. The chain combines TRBV28 with TRBJ1-2; no reliable D call. V was cut by 10 bases and J by 0 bases, with 12 bases left in between. Germline V gene lookup returns CDR1 MDHEN and CDR2 SYDVKM. The CDR3 totals 13 residues.

Notes on this clone: The junction departs from the called germline gene at one end, perhaps through a read error. The chain has TRBV7-7 and TRBJ2-1; TRBD2 might be the D (6 bases). CDR1 and CDR2 from the germline V gene are SSHAT and FNYEAQ (reference sequence). The CDR3 sequence is 15 residues long. The CDR3 coding sequence is TGTGCTAGCAGCTTAGATTCGGGAGTGGAGAATGAGCAGTTCTTC. This translates into CASSLDSGVENEQFF.

The CDR3 loop is CATSGASSGSQYEQYF. The CDR3 DNA follows: TGTGCCACCAGTGGTGCCTCTAGCGGGAGTCAATACGAGCAGTACTTC. This chain connects TRBV24-1 to TRBJ2-7; TRBD2 aligns across 10 bases. Germline V gene lookup returns CDR1 KGHDR and CDR2 SFDVKD. The J segment lost 4 bases and the V segment lost 5 bases, leaving 10 bases of the junction unmatched. CDR3 length: 16 amino acids.

The CDR3 bases are TGTGCCAGCAGTCACAGGGTTCGGACTGAAGCTTTCTTT. It yields the protein CASSHRVRTEAFF. The chain employs TRBV27 and TRBJ1-1; D perhaps matches TRBD1 (6 bases). Germline loops: CDR1 MNHEY, CDR2 SMNVEV (reference sequence). Between the trimmed V and J ends, which lost 5 bases and 5 bases, there was a span of 12 bases. The CDR3 runs 13 residues.